This TCR beta chain was profiled in a study of cytomegalovirus exposure and HLA in healthy donors. Study results and limitations: Evidence from a later analysis indicated that most CMV-associated TCR beta chains looked HLA-restricted. Later on, a genetic analysis was performed. It linked a missense variant in DCLRE1C with V- and J-gene trimming of TCR beta.

Amplification used 60 Vbeta primers and 13 Jbeta primers. Produced via immunoSEQ multiplex PCR; TCRdb's table is partial and in-frame only. The profile covers more than 95,000 clones, with 60% to 80% appearing a single time and around 6.1% taken by the ten largest. Germline V gene data show CDR1 as SGHTA and CDR2 as FQGTGA. The CDR3 runs 15 residues. V lost 6 bases and J lost 2, with 13 bases in between. About this clone: Its antigen is still unknown.

Samples came from healthy bone marrow donors. Material: PBMCs. This TCR derives from a man in his sixties in good health and CMV-seropositive. V gene TRBV7-3 combines with J gene TRBJ2-2; a weak D match, TRBD2 (5 bases). The CDR3 nucleotides are TGTGCCAGCAGTCCCCGCGGGCCTAACACCGGGGAGCTGTTTTTT. This gives the protein CASSPRGPNTGELFF.